This T cell receptor beta chain was captured in a study of cytotoxic CD8 clonotypes in ibrutinib-treated CLL. Measured with immunoSEQ multiplex PCR; TCRdb has only the in-frame clones, and not every one. The table lists some 25,000 clones, 78% of them singletons. Study-wide results and limits: Clonality grew at ibrutinib response; at progression, it decreased back toward baseline.

With respect to this clone: Its antigen is undetermined.

Germline V gene sequence: CDR1 SEHNR, CDR2 FQNEAQ (reference sequence). Trimming left V 5 bases short and J 1 base short, with 12 bases between. The CDR3 consists of 15 residues. The chain carries TRBV7-9 and TRBJ1-3; D is undetermined. This receptor was obtained from a human donor with chronic lymphocytic leukemia. The sequencing used PBMCs, collected before ibrutinib treatment. CDR3 loop: CASSPQELSGNTIYF. The CDR3 region has the DNA TGTGCCAGCAGCCCTCAGGAACTTTCTGGAAACACCATATATTTT.